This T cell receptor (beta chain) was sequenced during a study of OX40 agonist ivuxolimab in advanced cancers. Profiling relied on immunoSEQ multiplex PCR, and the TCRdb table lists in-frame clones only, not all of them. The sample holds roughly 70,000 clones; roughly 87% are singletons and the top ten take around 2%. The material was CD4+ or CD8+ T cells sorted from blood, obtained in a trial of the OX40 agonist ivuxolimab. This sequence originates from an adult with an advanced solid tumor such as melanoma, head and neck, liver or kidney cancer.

CDR3 amino acids: CASSPDTRNEKLFF. The CDR3 nucleotides are TGCGCCAGCAGCCCCGACACCCGTAATGAAAAACTGTTTTTT. The chain joins TRBV4-1 to TRBJ1-4, with D hard to call. The CDR3 consists of 14 residues. V was shortened by 4 bases and J by 4 bases, with 10 bases between the two germline ends. Germline CDR1 and CDR2: MGHRA and YSYEKL.